Listed here are 7 T cell receptor beta chains from one sample, sequenced in a study of sequential checkpoint blockade in melanoma. Treatment: randomized to nivolumab then ipilimumab (arm A) or the reverse (arm B). Measured with immunoSEQ multiplex PCR; TCRdb has only the in-frame clones, and not every one. The profile shows 15,000 to 20,000 clones, around 92% of them singletons. The material was CD8+ T cells sorted from blood (inferred from file names), obtained from a patient given nivolumab and ipilimumab in sequence. Receptors originate from a human donor with melanoma.

The V call is TRBV9, the J call TRBJ1-2; tentatively, D is TRBD1 (5 bases). This CDR3 is 14 amino acids long. Germline V gene data show CDR1 as SGDLS and CDR2 as YYNGEE. Deletions cut 2 bases from V and 0 bases from J, with 8 bases between. CDR3 sequence: CASSVGGANYGYTF. The CDR3 DNA sequence: TGTGCCAGCAGCGTGGGGGGGGCTAACTATGGCTACACCTTC.

This sequence joins TRBV11-1 and TRBJ2-7; 11 bases match TRBD2. CDR3 length: 17 amino acids. J was trimmed by 4 bases and V by 3 bases; bases with no gene match: 11. The germline V gene encodes CDR1 SGHAT and CDR2 FQDESV (reference sequence). CDR3 residues: CASSLASGTSGFYEQYF. The DNA of the CDR3 is TGTGCCAGCAGCTTGGCCTCCGGGACTAGCGGATTTTACGAGCAGTACTTC.

The V call is TRBV4-1, the J call TRBJ1-6; D gene ambiguous. CDR3 size: 15 residues. Germline CDR1 MGHRA, CDR2 YSYEKL. V was pared by 4 bases and J by 7 bases, with 14 bases between. DNA of the CDR3: TGCGCCAGCAGCCTCACCCAGTCCAGGAATTCACCCCTCCACTTT. This sequence encodes CASSLTQSRNSPLHF.

V and J are TRBV18 and TRBJ1-5; 9 nucleotides line up with TRBD1. The germline V gene has CDR1 KGHSH and CDR2 LQKENI. V shed 5 bases and J 7 bases; nucleotides not matched to a gene: 3. The CDR3 has 13 residues. The CDR3 protein is CASSEQGAQPQHF. In DNA, the CDR3 is TGTGCCAGCTCAGAACAGGGGGCCCAGCCCCAGCATTTT.

The chain employs TRBV27 and TRBJ1-6, with TRBD1 matching over 7 bases. Germline V gene sequence: CDR1 MNHEY, CDR2 SMNVEV (reference sequence). This CDR3 has 13 amino acids. After removal of 3 bases from V and 9 bases from J, the junction contained 2 bases not matched to a gene. In DNA form, the CDR3 reads TGTGCCAGCAGTTTCCCAGGGGGTTCACCCCTCCACTTT. This encodes CASSFPGGSPLHF.

V is TRBV7-9 and J is TRBJ1-1; D unclear. Germline CDR1 and CDR2: SEHNR and FQNEAQ (reference sequence). V gave up 2 bases and J gave up 7 bases, with 5 bases separating them. CDR3 length: 11 residues. Here the CDR3 DNA reads TGTGCCAGCAGCTTACGGGATGAAGCTTTCTTT. It encodes CASSLRDEAFF.

V gene TRBV4-2 combines with J gene TRBJ1-2; D may be TRBD1 (5 bases). Trimming pared 3 bases from V and 4 bases from J, leaving 9 bases between. This CDR3 has 13 amino acids. Germline-derived CDR1 and CDR2 are LGHNA and YNFKEQ. Here the CDR3 DNA reads TGTGCCAGCAGCCAGGCGACAGCCTATGGCTACACCTTC. Its translation: CASSQATAYGYTF.